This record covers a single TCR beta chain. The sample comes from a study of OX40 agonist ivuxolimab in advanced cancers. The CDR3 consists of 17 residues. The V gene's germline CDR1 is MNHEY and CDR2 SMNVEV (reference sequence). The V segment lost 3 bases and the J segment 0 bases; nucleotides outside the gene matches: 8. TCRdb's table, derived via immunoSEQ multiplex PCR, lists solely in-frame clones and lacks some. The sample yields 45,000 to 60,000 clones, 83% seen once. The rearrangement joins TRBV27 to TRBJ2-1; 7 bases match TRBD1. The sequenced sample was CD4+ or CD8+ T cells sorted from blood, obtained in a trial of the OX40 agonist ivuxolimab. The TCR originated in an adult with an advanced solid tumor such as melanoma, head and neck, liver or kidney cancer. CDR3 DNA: TGTGCCAGCAGTTTCGGGACAGATTATTCCTCCTACAATGAGCAGTTCTTC. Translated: CASSFGTDYSSYNEQFF.